This T cell receptor (beta chain) was captured by sequencing in a study of response to subunit inactivated influenza vaccine. TCRdb analysed the RT-PCR reads with MiXCR anew, one entry per CDR3 protein. The sample shows some 570,000 distinct CDR3 sequences, about 11% of them seen only once. The sample holds many counts of this clonotype. Deletions cut 4 bases from V and 0 bases from J, with 17 bases between. CDR3 length: 17 residues. Germline assignment: CDR1 SGHRS and CDR2 YFSETQ. The same specimen was also included in a second study, on T cells expressing NK-cell markers. That report adds: Scientists made TCR beta cDNA using 5'RACE template switching with UMIs. Sorted CD3+CD56-NKG2C+, CD3+CD56+NKG2C- and CD3+CD56+NKG2C+ T cells were the source of the TCR beta repertoires. The study sequenced eight donors, seven HCMV-seropositive and one seronegative. Restriction of sorting to alpha-beta TCR T cells was accomplished in several experiments using an anti-gamma-delta TCR antibody. The CD3+CD56-NKG2C+ fraction of several donors was also led by these clonotypes.

The sample in question was PBMCs from blood, obtained on the day of vaccination. The clonotype comes from a man in his fifties who received an inactivated influenza vaccine. This chain uses TRBV5-1 with TRBJ2-1; D is unclear. The CDR3 loop is CASSPPAFGGSYNEQFF. CDR3 nucleotides: TGCGCCAGCAGCCCCCCAGCCTTCGGCGGCTCCTACAATGAGCAGTTCTTC.